This TCR beta chain stems from a study of Tregs in tolerant kidney transplant recipients. General observations from the study: In tolerant patients, donor-specific Tregs outgrew total Tregs, suggesting antigen-driven expansion. Changing PCR primers prevented nucleotide comparison between some patients' samples. No direct test of biological reproducibility was done here.

Produced via immunoSEQ multiplex PCR; TCRdb's table is partial and in-frame only. The sample comprises some 66,000 clones, around 90% of which are singletons, and approximately 9.9% rests with the top ten. In regard to this clone: Its antigen is as yet unknown.

Trimming cost V 5 bases and J 2 bases, with 15 bases left between them. From germline, CDR1 is SQVTM and CDR2 ANQGSEA. The CDR3 covers 15 residues. The material sequenced was CD8+ T cells from blood, taken before the transplant. The source of this sequence is a human donor who received a combined kidney and bone marrow transplant. The rearrangement uses TRBV29-1 and TRBJ2-2, with D possibly matching TRBD2 (6 bases). The CDR3 spells CSVYIGTYNTGELFF. CDR3 nucleotides: TGCAGCGTTTATATCGGGACTTATAACACCGGGGAGCTGTTTTTT.